These 8 T cell receptor beta chains were all obtained from the same sample, sequenced in a study of CD8 T cells in ankylosing spondylitis. Study conclusions and caveats: What seemed typical of ankylosing spondylitis blood was a TCR beta motif built from under 10 highly homologous variants.

Antigen specificity for these receptors is unknown. TCRdb used MiXCR to reprocess the 5' RACE reads, holding one entry per CDR3 protein. The data show fewer than 650,000 distinct CDR3 sequences, approximately 12% seen once. The specimen was blood, either unsorted or a sorted T cell fraction (not recorded which). These receptors all come from a male donor with ankylosing spondylitis.

This clonotype was seen at least ten times. The rearrangement links TRBV12-3 or TRBV12-4 to TRBJ2-1; D remains ambiguous. This CDR3 is 12 amino acids long. Trimming shortened V by 5 bases and J by 4 bases, and 6 bases separated the two germline ends. CDR3 in amino acids: CASSPLYNEQFF. The CDR3 DNA reads as TGTGCCAGCAGTCCCCTGTACAATGAGCAGTTCTTC.

In this sample, this clonotype turned up a few times. The chain links TRBV20-1 to TRBJ1-4; D gene ambiguous. The CDR3 spans 14 residues. CDR1 is DFQATT, CDR2 SNEGSKA, per germline (reference sequence). V gave up 0 bases and J gave up 7 bases, with 12 bases separating them. The CDR3 DNA is TGCAGTGCTAGAGATGCCAGGACGGCTGAAAAACTGTTTTTT. It codes for CSARDARTAEKLFF.

This clonotype occurred a few times. CDR3 nucleotides: TGTGCCAGCATCTCCGGGGGACTAGCGGGAAGGGAGACCCAGTACTTC. This gives the protein CASISGGLAGRETQYF. The V gene is TRBV2, the J gene TRBJ2-5; 13 bases fit TRBD2. The length of the CDR3 is 16 residues. The V and J ends lost 7 bases and 5 bases, in that order; junction bases with no gene match: 10. The germline V gene has CDR1 SNHLY and CDR2 FYNNEI. Looking up the rest from reference TRBV2 and TRBJ2-5 gives the full variable domain: EPEVTQTPSHQVTQMGQEVILRCVPISNHLYFYWYRQILGQKVEFLVSFYNNEISEKSEIFDDQFSVERPDGSNFTLKIRSTKLEDSAMYFCASISGGLAGRETQYFGPGTRLLVL.

This chain uses TRBV5-1 with TRBJ2-3; D is possibly TRBD2 (6 bases). Deletions cut 2 bases from V and 5 bases from J, with 12 bases between. Germline CDR1 is SGHRS and CDR2 is YFSETQ. The CDR3 is 14 amino acids. The CDR3 spells CASSFGGLGDTQYF. CDR3 nucleotides: TGCGCCAGCAGCTTTGGAGGGTTGGGAGATACGCAGTATTTT.

The genes are TRBV4-2 and TRBJ2-1; tentatively, D is TRBD2 (7 bases). This CDR3 comprises 18 residues. Germline assignment: CDR1 LGHNA and CDR2 YNFKEQ. V was cut by 0 bases and J by 7 bases, with 22 bases left in between. As DNA, the CDR3 is TGTGCCAGCAGCCAAGAAGGAGGGGGGGGAGCAGGTACAAATGAGCAGTTCTTC. Amino acid sequence: CASSQEGGGGAGTNEQFF.

The chain recombines TRBV3-1 with TRBJ1-1, with 9 bases matching TRBD1. The V gene's germline CDR1 is LGHDT and CDR2 YNNKEL (reference sequence). Trimming at V came to 2 bases and at J to 4 bases, leaving 5 bases not matched to a gene. CDR3 size: 15 residues. The CDR3 sequence: CASSQRTGVGTEAFF. CDR3 in DNA: TGTGCCAGCAGCCAACGGACAGGGGTGGGCACTGAAGCTTTCTTT.

On this clonotype itself: The conserved phenylalanine or tryptophan normally closing the CDR3 is absent here, so this likely arose from a read error. The V and J genes are TRBV6-1 and TRBJ2-1; 12 positions agree with TRBD2. The V and J ends lost 5 bases and 0 bases, in that order; junction bases with no gene match: 5. Germline CDR1 and CDR2: MNHNS and SASEGT. There are 17 residues in the CDR3. Written as DNA, the CDR3 is TGTGCCAGCAGTACCTCTAGCGGGGGGGTCTCCTACAATGAGCAGTTCATC. Encoded protein: CASSTSSGGVSYNEQFI.

This clonotype was detected a few times. V and J are TRBV9 and TRBJ2-7; TRBD1 might be the D (6 bases). Germline V lookup: CDR1 SGDLS, CDR2 YYNGEE. The length of the CDR3 is 14 residues. The V end was cut by 0 bases, the J end by 2 bases, with 9 bases between. The CDR3 coding sequence is TGTGCCAGCAGCGTAGAAGGACAGCCCTACGAGCAGTACTTC. It specifies CASSVEGQPYEQYF.